These T cell receptor beta chains were read from a single sample in a study of blood T cell repertoires in COVID-19. Sequenced by immunoSEQ multiplex PCR; TCRdb stores in-frame clones only, minus some. Counted here are 150,000 or so clones, nearly 70% occurring once; the ten biggest clones make up 1.9%. The sample comprised peripheral blood. The receptors stem from a woman between 70 and 85 years old with acute or convalescent COVID-19. Both conserved end residues are part of each CDR3. D genes are given only for firm matches. A row's size may be missing; if present it is once, few, many or a size class.

TRBD2	NA	TRBJ2-2	TRBV4-3	CASSQDWVTSGGTGELFF	TGCGCCAGCAGCCAAGATTGGGTGACTAGCGGGGGAACCGGGGAGCTGTTTTTT
TRBD1	NA	TRBJ2-7	TRBV10-3	CAISETGQDYEQYF	TGTGCCATCAGTGAGACGGGACAGGACTACGAGCAGTACTTC
TRBD2	NA	TRBJ2-5	TRBV9	CASSAAPSGGAPETQYF	TGTGCCAGCAGCGCGGCCCCTAGCGGGGGGGCTCCAGAGACCCAGTACTTC
TRBD2	NA	TRBJ2-7	TRBV30	CAWTGGGRPFYEQYF	TGTGCCTGGACAGGAGGCGGGAGGCCTTTCTACGAGCAGTACTTC
TRBD2	NA	TRBJ2-1	TRBV30	CAWSTGLAGRSYNEQFF	TGTGCCTGGAGTACGGGACTAGCGGGAAGGTCGTACAATGAGCAGTTCTTC
TRBD1	NA	TRBJ2-7	TRBV10-3	CAISATGPYEQYF	TGTGCCATCAGTGCGACAGGGCCTTACGAGCAGTACTTC
NA	NA	TRBJ1-6	TRBV9	CASSLGSGNLNSPLHF	TGTGCCAGCAGCCTCGGCTCGGGGAACTTGAATTCACCCCTCCACTTT
NA	NA	TRBJ1-5	TRBV6-1	CASSEIGTQSNSNQPQHF	TGTGCCAGCAGTGAAATAGGGACACAGAGTAATAGCAATCAGCCCCAGCATTTT
TRBD2	once	TRBJ2-1	TRBV4-2	CASSQDWGASGRAFYNEQFF	TGTGCCAGCAGCCAAGATTGGGGGGCTAGCGGGAGGGCATTCTACAATGAGCAGTTCTTC
NA	NA	TRBJ2-5	TRBV15	CATSRDRAGETQYF	TGTGCCACCAGCAGAGATCGGGCAGGGGAGACCCAGTACTTC
TRBD2	NA	TRBJ2-7	TRBV5-6	CASSFRTSGRAREQYF	TGTGCCAGCAGCTTCAGGACTAGCGGGAGGGCCAGGGAGCAGTACTTC
NA	NA	TRBJ1-5	TRBV7-6	CASSLGGRVPQPQHF	TGTGCCAGCAGCTTAGGAGGGCGGGTTCCCCAGCCCCAGCATTTT
TRBD1	NA	TRBJ1-5	TRBV3-1/TRBV3-2	CASSYSDRAIQPQHF	TGTGCCAGCAGCTATTCGGACAGGGCCATACAGCCCCAGCATTTT
NA	few	TRBJ1-4	TRBV19	CASSIGGTRDKLFF	TGTGCCAGTAGTATAGGAGGGACGCGGGATAAACTGTTTTTT
NA	NA	TRBJ1-2	TRBV6-5	CASRQQGKNGYTF	TGTGCCAGCAGGCAACAGGGTAAAAATGGCTACACCTTC
NA	NA	TRBJ2-2	TRBV7-2	CASSPRRSSGTGELFF	TGTGCCAGCAGCCCACGACGGTCCTCGGGCACCGGGGAGCTGTTTTTT
NA	many	TRBJ1-5	TRBV6-6	CASSIRQDNQPQHF	TGTGCCAGCAGTATTAGACAGGACAATCAGCCCCAGCATTTT
NA	once	TRBJ2-1	TRBV19	CASSIHRGGTGEQFF	TGTGCCAGTAGTATACACAGGGGGGGAACGGGTGAGCAGTTCTTC
NA	medium-sized	TRBJ2-7	TRBV2	CASSRGEQYF	TGTGCCAGCAGTCGGGGGGAGCAGTACTTC
TRBD1	NA	TRBJ1-1	TRBV6-4	CASSERPGQGNTEAFF	TGTGCCAGCAGTGAGCGACCGGGACAGGGGAACACTGAAGCTTTCTTT
NA	NA	TRBJ2-7	TRBV12-3/TRBV12-4	CASSPDLWEQYF	TGTGCCAGCAGTCCAGACTTGTGGGAGCAGTACTTC
TRBD2	NA	TRBJ2-5	TRBV19	CASSKRLAEGKETQYF	TGTGCCAGTTCCAAACGGCTAGCGGAGGGGAAAGAGACCCAGTACTTC
NA	few	TRBJ2-3	TRBV28	CASRTVGITDTQYF	TGTGCCAGCAGAACTGTCGGGATAACAGATACGCAGTATTTT
NA	NA	TRBJ1-5	TRBV19	CASNQGGVGSNQPQHF	TGTGCCAGTAACCAGGGTGGGGTAGGAAGCAATCAGCCCCAGCATTTT
NA	NA	TRBJ2-6	TRBV2	CASSGTAGANVLTF	TGTGCCAGCAGTGGGACAGCCGGGGCCAACGTCCTGACTTTC
TRBD2	few	TRBJ2-1	TRBV11-3	CASSPSGGGYNEQFF	TGTGCCAGCAGCCCTAGCGGGGGTGGATACAATGAGCAGTTCTTC
NA	NA	TRBJ1-1	TRBV14	CASSQDRWGVGTEAFF	TGTGCCAGCAGCCAAGATCGATGGGGGGTTGGGACTGAAGCTTTCTTT
TRBD2	NA	TRBJ2-1	TRBV4-2	CASSQGSGRERYNEQFF	TGTGCCAGCAGCCAAGGTAGCGGGAGGGAGAGGTACAATGAGCAGTTCTTC